This TCR beta chain was sequenced for a study of T-cell reconstitution after alpha-beta-depleted transplantation in children. V was pared by 6 bases and J by 2 bases, with 4 bases of the junction left unmatched. The CDR3 covers 15 residues. Study outcomes and limitations: A year had passed since transplant, and T-cell counts and diversity by then came mostly from newly produced T cells. Some patients' high day-60 TCRbeta diversity was traced to surviving recipient T cells and thymic progenitors. Reportedly, alpha-beta T cells present about two months post-transplant originated from several hundred expanded clones of graft origin.

Unique molecular identifiers were incorporated during preparation of the TCRbeta library. MiXCR, run by TCRdb on the PCR reads, gives a single entry per CDR3 protein. The sample lists about 490,000 distinct CDR3 sequences; about 10% were seen once. This clonotype came up many times. Its antigen is not identified. J is TRBJ1-5 and V is TRBV12-3 or TRBV12-4; 10 nucleotides line up with TRBD1. This receptor was taken from a child aged 2 to 9 with inherited bone marrow failure, due to receive a stem cell transplant. Sequencing was performed on PBMCs, taken before TCRalphabeta/CD19-depleted stem cell transplant. For the CDR3, the DNA is TGTGCCAGCAGCCCCGGGACAGGGGGCAATCAGCCCCAGCATTTT. Its protein product is CASSPGTGGNQPQHF.